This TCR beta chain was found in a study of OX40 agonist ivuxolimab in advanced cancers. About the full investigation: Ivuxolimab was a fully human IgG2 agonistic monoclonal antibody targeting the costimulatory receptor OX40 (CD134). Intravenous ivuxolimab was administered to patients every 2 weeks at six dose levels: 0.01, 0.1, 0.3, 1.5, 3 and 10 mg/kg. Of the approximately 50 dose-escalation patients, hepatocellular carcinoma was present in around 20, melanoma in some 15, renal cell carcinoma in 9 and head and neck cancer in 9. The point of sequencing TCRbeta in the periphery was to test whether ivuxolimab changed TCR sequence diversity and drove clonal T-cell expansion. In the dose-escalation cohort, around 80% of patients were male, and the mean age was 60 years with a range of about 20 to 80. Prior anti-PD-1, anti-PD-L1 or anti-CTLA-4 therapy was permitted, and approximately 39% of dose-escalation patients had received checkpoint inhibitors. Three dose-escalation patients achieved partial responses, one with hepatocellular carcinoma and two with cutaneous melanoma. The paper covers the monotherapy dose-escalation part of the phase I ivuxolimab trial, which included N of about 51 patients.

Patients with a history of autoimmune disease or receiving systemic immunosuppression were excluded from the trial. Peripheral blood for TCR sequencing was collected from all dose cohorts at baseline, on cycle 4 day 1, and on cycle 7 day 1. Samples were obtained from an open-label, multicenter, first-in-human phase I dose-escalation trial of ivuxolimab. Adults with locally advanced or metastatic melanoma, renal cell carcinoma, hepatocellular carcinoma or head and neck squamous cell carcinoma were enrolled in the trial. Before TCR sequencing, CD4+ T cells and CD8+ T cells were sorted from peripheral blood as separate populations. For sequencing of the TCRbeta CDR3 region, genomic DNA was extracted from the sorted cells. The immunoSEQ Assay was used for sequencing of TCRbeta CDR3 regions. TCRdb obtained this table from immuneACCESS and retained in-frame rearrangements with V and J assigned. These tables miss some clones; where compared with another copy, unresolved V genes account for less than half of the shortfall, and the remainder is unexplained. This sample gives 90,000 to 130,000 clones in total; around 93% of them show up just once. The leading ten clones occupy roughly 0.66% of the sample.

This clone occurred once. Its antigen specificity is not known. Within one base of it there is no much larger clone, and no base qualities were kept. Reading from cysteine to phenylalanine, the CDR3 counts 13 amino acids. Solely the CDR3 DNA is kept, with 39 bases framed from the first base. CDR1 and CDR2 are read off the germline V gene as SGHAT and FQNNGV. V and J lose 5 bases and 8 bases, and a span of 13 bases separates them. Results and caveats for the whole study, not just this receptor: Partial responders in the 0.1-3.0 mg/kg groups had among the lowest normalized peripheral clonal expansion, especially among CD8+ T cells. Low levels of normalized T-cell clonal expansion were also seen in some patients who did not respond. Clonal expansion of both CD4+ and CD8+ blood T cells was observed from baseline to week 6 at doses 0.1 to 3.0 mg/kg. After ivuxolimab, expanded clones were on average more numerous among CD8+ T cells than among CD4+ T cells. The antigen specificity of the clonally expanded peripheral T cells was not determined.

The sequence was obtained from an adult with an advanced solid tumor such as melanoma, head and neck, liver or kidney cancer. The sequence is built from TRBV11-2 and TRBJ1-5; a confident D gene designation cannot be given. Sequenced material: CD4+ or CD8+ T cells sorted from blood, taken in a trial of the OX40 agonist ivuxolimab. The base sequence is TGTGCCAGCAGCCCAACTAGGGTTGAGCCCCAGCATTTT. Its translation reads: CASSPTRVEPQHF.